Below are 20 T cell receptor beta chains sequenced from a single sample in a study of vaccination and CD4 T cells after COVID-19. Cultured CD4+ T cell DNA was sequenced using the Oncomine TCR Beta short-read assay. TCRdb reanalysed the PCR reads using MiXCR and keeps one entry per CDR3 protein. The table has around 23,000 distinct CDR3 sequences, under 50% seen once; the top ten hold 4.1%. The antigens these receptors bind are not known. Time point noted: late sampling 161 to 241 days after vaccination in a few convalescent patients. As to treatment: approximately nine-day PBMC culture with coronavirus spike peptide pools or control peptides (ViraFEST assay). Here the sequenced sample was CD4+ T cells from blood, cultured in vitro, taken about 7 months after SARS-CoV-2 vaccination. These receptors all come from a human donor who had recovered from COVID-19.

The CDR3 DNA follows: TGCAGTGCTGCGGGACTAGTCACAGATACGCAGTATTTT. Its translation is CSAAGLVTDTQYF. The chain recombines TRBV20-1 with TRBJ2-3; 8 bases line up with TRBD2. CDR3 length equals 13 residues. V was pared by 5 bases and J by 2 bases, with 3 bases of the junction left unmatched. Per the germline V gene, CDR1 is DFQATT and CDR2 is SNEGSKA (reference sequence).

This clonotype was picked up a small number of times. The chain recombines TRBV7-9 with TRBJ1-5; a possible D gene is TRBD1 (5 bases). CDR1 and CDR2 from the germline V gene are SEHNR and FQNEAQ (reference sequence). CDR3 size: 15 residues. Trimming took off 1 base at V and 2 bases at J, with 9 bases between the two ends. The CDR3 DNA sequence: TGTGCCAGCAGCTTAGAGGGGAGCGGCAATCAGCCCCAGCATTTT. Its protein is CASSLEGSGNQPQHF.

V and J are TRBV29-1 and TRBJ2-3, with 7 positions matching TRBD1. Unmatched junction bases numbered 6, after V lost 4 bases and J lost 2 bases. This CDR3 region has 14 residues. CDR1 is SQVTM and CDR2 is ANQGSEA in the germline V gene. The CDR3 region is CSVGDEGATDTQYF. The DNA for the CDR3 is TGCAGCGTTGGGGATGAGGGGGCCACAGATACGCAGTATTTT.

This clonotype was recorded a few times. The chain carries TRBV7-2 and TRBJ2-3; no clear D. The CDR3 has 11 residues. Germline CDR1 SGHTA, CDR2 FQGNSA. V was cut by 5 bases and J by 6 bases, with 6 bases left in between. The CDR3 sequence is CASSVLDTQYF. The CDR3 coding sequence is TGTGCCAGCAGCGTATTGGATACGCAGTATTTT.

The chain is built from TRBV20-1 and TRBJ2-3; either TRBD1 or TRBD2 may supply D (5 bases each). CDR3 size: 15 residues. Germline assignment: CDR1 DFQATT and CDR2 SNEGSKA (reference sequence). The V end was cut by 2 bases, the J end by 2 bases, with 14 bases between. The CDR3 bases are TGCAGTGCTAGATCCGGGACCAACCCCACAGATACGCAGTATTTT. As protein: CSARSGTNPTDTQYF.

This clonotype appeared a few times. The rearrangement uses TRBV7-9 and TRBJ1-2; TRBD1 might be the D (6 bases). Per germline, CDR1 SEHNR and CDR2 FQNEAQ (reference sequence). The CDR3 runs to 14 residues. The V end lost 3 bases, the J end lost 2 bases, and 10 bases lay between the germline ends. The CDR3 nucleotides read TGTGCCAGCAGCTTCGGACAGCAGAACTATGGCTACACCTTC. Residues: CASSFGQQNYGYTF.

V and J are TRBV7-2 and TRBJ2-5; TRBD1 might be the D (5 bases). V lost 3 bases to trimming and J lost 3 bases, with 8 bases between them. Germline V gives CDR1 SGHTA, CDR2 FQGNSA. The CDR3 runs to 13 residues. The CDR3 DNA sequence: TGTGCCAGCAGCTTGGGGCAAGAAGAGACCCAGTACTTC. Translating gives CASSLGQEETQYF.

The chain links TRBV20-1 to TRBJ1-2, with 7 bases aligning to TRBD1. J was trimmed by 4 bases and V by 6 bases; bases with no gene match: 14. This CDR3 spans 15 amino acids. From germline, CDR1 is DFQATT and CDR2 SNEGSKA (reference sequence). The CDR3, as DNA: TGCAGTGCAACCGGGACAGCGTATCGAGGCTATGGCTACACCTTC. Translated: CSATGTAYRGYGYTF.

This sequence joins TRBV20-1 and TRBJ2-1, with a possible D match to TRBD2 (6 bases). The CDR3 is made up of 18 amino acids. Germline CDR1 DFQATT, CDR2 SNEGSKA (reference sequence). The V end was cut by 0 bases, the J end by 0 bases, with 18 bases between. The CDR3 here is CSAREIRGVGSSYNEQFF. CDR3 nucleotides: TGCAGTGCTAGAGAGATACGCGGGGTGGGGTCCTCCTACAATGAGCAGTTCTTC.

This clonotype was detected once. The V gene is TRBV7-3, the J gene TRBJ2-3, with 7 bases that match TRBD2. Germline CDR1 SGHTA, CDR2 FQGTGA. V was pared by 6 bases and J by 2 bases, with 14 bases of the junction left unmatched. The CDR3 contains 17 residues. CDR3 region: CASSSTGASGYTDTQYF. CDR3 coding DNA: TGTGCCAGCAGTTCAACCGGGGCTAGCGGATACACAGATACGCAGTATTTT.

This chain uses TRBV27 with TRBJ1-6; 7 bases agree with TRBD1. In germline, CDR1 is MNHEY, CDR2 SMNVEV (reference sequence). The CDR3 runs to 12 residues. V dropped 6 bases and J dropped 10; count of bases not matched to a gene: 3. CDR3 residues: CASRDRVSPLHF. CDR3 in DNA: TGTGCCAGCAGAGACAGGGTGTCACCCCTCCACTTT.

This clonotype was picked up a small number of times. CDR3 sequence reads: CASSLERPPETQYF. The CDR3 DNA reads as TGTGCCAGCAGCTTAGAACGCCCTCCTGAGACCCAGTACTTC. This chain connects TRBV11-2 to TRBJ2-5; D is undetermined. V shed 0 bases and J shed 5 bases, with 10 bases lying between them. This CDR3 is built from 14 residues. Germline CDR1 and CDR2: SGHAT and FQNNGV.

The gene calls are TRBV6-2 or TRBV6-3 and TRBJ1-6; TRBD1 might be the D (5 bases). V was cut by 2 bases and J by 7 bases, with 12 bases left in between. The CDR3 has 15 amino acids. Germline CDR1 MNHEY, CDR2 SVGEGT. The CDR3 here is CASSYRTPSNSPLHF. The CDR3 DNA sequence: TGTGCCAGCAGTTACCGGACACCCTCCAATTCACCCCTCCACTTT.

The chain joins TRBV20-1 to TRBJ1-5; TRBD1 agrees at 8 bases. The germline CDR1 and CDR2 sequences are DFQATT and SNEGSKA (reference sequence). V shed 6 bases, J shed 5 bases, and the junction held 12 bases outside the gene matches. The CDR3 runs to 15 residues. CDR3 DNA sequence: TGCAGTGCCAGGGGGCTAGGAACAGGTTATCAGCCCCAGCATTTT. Residues: CSARGLGTGYQPQHF.

V gene TRBV6-2 or TRBV6-3 combines with J gene TRBJ1-1; D is unresolved. Germline V gene sequence: CDR1 MNHEY, CDR2 SVGEGT. Trimming pared 3 bases from V and 1 base from J, leaving 6 bases between. This CDR3 is 13 amino acids long. Written as DNA, the CDR3 is TGTGCCAGCAGTTATCTGGCGAACACTGAAGCTTTCTTT. Its translation: CASSYLANTEAFF.

This clonotype was picked up a small number of times. The chain is built from TRBV27 and TRBJ2-7; the match to TRBD1 covers 7 bases. Germline V gene lookup returns CDR1 MNHEY and CDR2 SMNVEV (reference sequence). V shed 6 bases and J 3 bases; nucleotides not matched to a gene: 11. The CDR3 is 15 residues long. The CDR3 DNA reads TGTGCCAGCAGGGACTCCAGGGGGACCGACTACGAGCAGTACTTC. Translating gives CASRDSRGTDYEQYF.

This clonotype was recorded a few times. The chain has TRBV20-1 and TRBJ1-1; D is perhaps TRBD1 (5 bases). CDR1 is DFQATT and CDR2 is SNEGSKA in the germline V gene (reference sequence). The CDR3 is made up of 14 amino acids. Trimming removed 5 bases at V and 0 bases at J, with 13 bases between. The CDR3 DNA reads TGCAGTGCTTATAAGGGGAATGTGAACACTGAAGCTTTCTTT. Encoded protein: CSAYKGNVNTEAFF.

The J gene is TRBJ1-6, the V gene TRBV27, with D maybe TRBD1 (6 bases). CDR1 MNHEY and CDR2 SMNVEV come from the germline V gene (reference sequence). This CDR3 comprises 14 residues. V lost 2 bases and J lost 9, with 11 bases in between. In DNA, the CDR3 is TGTGCCAGCAGTTTAAACACAGGGAGTTCACCCCTCCACTTT. Encoded protein: CASSLNTGSSPLHF.

The V and J genes are TRBV27 and TRBJ2-3; a weak D match, TRBD2 (6 bases). The CDR3 runs 13 residues. V lost 6 bases to trimming and J lost 7 bases, with 14 bases between them. The V gene's germline CDR1 is MNHEY and CDR2 SMNVEV (reference sequence). CDR3 sequence reads: CASRGDSANTQYF. Here the CDR3 DNA reads TGTGCCAGCAGAGGGGACTCCGCAAATACGCAGTATTTT.

The rearrangement links TRBV24-1 to TRBJ2-1; TRBD1 matches 8 bases. Trimming removed 3 bases from V and 9 bases from J; junction bases left unmatched: 9. Per germline, CDR1 KGHDR and CDR2 SFDVKD. This CDR3 spans 15 amino acids. The CDR3 nucleotides are TGTGCCACCAGTGATCCTGGACAGGGTCGCGCTGAGCAGTTCTTC. Translating it yields CATSDPGQGRAEQFF.